Following are 26 T cell receptor beta chains from one sample sequenced in a study of shared clonotypes between healthy human individuals. Produced via immunoSEQ multiplex PCR; TCRdb's table is partial and in-frame only. This sample has approximately 2.5 million clones; roughly 92% occur once, and the top ten carry about 0.13%. The sequencing sample was made of naive CD4+ T cells sorted from blood. Subset reported: CD45RA+ positively selected. These receptors were collected from a man aged 18-30 years in good health.

This sequence joins TRBV6-5 and TRBJ1-4, with 7 nucleotides matching TRBD1. CDR1 and CDR2 from the germline V gene are MNHEY and SVGAGI. V lost 4 bases and J lost 7; bases outside the gene matches: 6. There are 14 residues in the CDR3. As DNA, the CDR3 is TGTGCCAGCAGTTCCAGGGGGGGAGCTGAAAAACTGTTTTTT. This gives the protein CASSSRGGAEKLFF.

This clone was recorded only once. This chain links TRBV10-1 with TRBJ1-1; D unclear. This CDR3 has 16 residues. Looked up from germline, CDR1 is WNHNN and CDR2 is SYGVQD (reference sequence). With 0 bases removed from V and 1 base from J, the gap between germline ends came to 12 bases. CDR3 region: CASSESGSPKNTEAFF. The CDR3 DNA reads as TGCGCCAGCAGTGAGTCTGGGTCCCCAAAGAACACTGAAGCTTTCTTT.

The CDR3: CASSIARGQNSPLHF. CDR3 nucleotide sequence: TGTGCCAGTAGTATCGCGAGGGGCCAAAATTCACCCCTCCACTTT. J is TRBJ1-6 and V is TRBV19, with D possibly matching TRBD1 (5 bases). V was shortened by 3 bases and J by 7 bases, with 13 bases between the two germline ends. This CDR3 is 15 amino acids long. Germline V gives CDR1 LNHDA, CDR2 SQIVND (reference sequence).

The V call is TRBV28, the J call TRBJ1-2; D is ambiguous. Germline V lookup: CDR1 MDHEN, CDR2 SYDVKM. This CDR3 is 14 amino acids long. Trimming stripped 6 bases from V and 4 bases from J, with 15 bases between. CDR3 in amino acids: CASSRAEASYGYTF. DNA for the CDR3: TGTGCCAGCAGCCGGGCGGAAGCTTCCTATGGCTACACCTTC.

The chain has TRBV7-2 and TRBJ2-7, with D possibly TRBD1 on 6 matching bases. CDR3 length: 14 residues. Germline-derived CDR1 and CDR2 are SGHTA and FQGNSA. V dropped 4 bases and J dropped 6 bases, with 16 bases sitting between them. For the CDR3, the DNA is TGTGCCAGCAGCTCAGGGGAATCCTTCGCCGAGCAGTACTTC. This translates into CASSSGESFAEQYF.

This chain connects TRBV19 to TRBJ1-5, with D unresolved. This CDR3 comprises 13 residues. Germline CDR1 is LNHDA and CDR2 is SQIVND (reference sequence). The V end lost 6 bases, the J end lost 5 bases, and 11 bases lay between the germline ends. CDR3 sequence: CASRGFNYQPQHF. The CDR3 DNA is TGTGCCAGTAGAGGGTTCAATTATCAGCCCCAGCATTTT.

This chain joins TRBV6-6 and TRBJ1-3; unclear D gene. Germline lookup yields CDR1 MNHNY and CDR2 SVGAGI (reference sequence). This CDR3 is built from 15 residues. V dropped 4 bases and J dropped 0 bases, with 10 bases sitting between them. The CDR3 DNA is TGTGCCAGCAGTTCCACCCAAAGCTCTGGAAACACCATATATTTT. Its protein is CASSSTQSSGNTIYF.

With respect to this clone: The same CDR3 arises from other DNA sequences in this sample as well. The CDR3 DNA is TGTGCCAGCAGTGAAGTCAGCAATCAGCCCCAGCATTTT. Its translation is CASSEVSNQPQHF. The rearrangement uses TRBV2 and TRBJ1-5; D is uncertain. Between the trimmed V and J ends, which lost 1 base and 1 base, there was a span of 2 bases. The germline V gene has CDR1 SNHLY and CDR2 FYNNEI. The CDR3 contains 13 residues.

The rearrangement joins TRBV7-2 to TRBJ2-3; 10 bases are a match to TRBD2. This CDR3 comprises 14 residues. V lost 5 bases, J lost 3 bases, and 2 bases stayed unmatched. CDR1 SGHTA and CDR2 FQGNSA come from the germline V gene. The CDR3 is CASSVSGGTDTQYF. DNA for the CDR3: TGTGCCAGCAGCGTTAGCGGGGGGACAGATACGCAGTATTTT.

The CDR3: CASSIGTGSVGYTF. The CDR3 coding sequence is TGTGCCAGTAGTATAGGGACAGGGTCCGTTGGCTACACCTTC. The chain links TRBV19 to TRBJ1-2; 8 positions agree with TRBD1. The junction had 5 bases not matched to a gene; V was cut back by 1 base and J by 7 bases. Germline loops: CDR1 LNHDA, CDR2 SQIVND (reference sequence). The CDR3 consists of 14 residues. The complete variable domain, with remaining parts taken from reference TRBV19 and TRBJ1-2, reads DGGITQSPKYLFRKEGQNVTLSCEQNLNHDAMYWYRQDPGQGLRLIYYSQIVNDFQKGDIAEGYSVSREKKESFPLTVTSAQKNPTAFYLCASSIGTGSVGYTFGSGTRLTVV.

This chain joins TRBV12-5 and TRBJ2-3; D is unclear. V lost 0 bases to trimming and J lost 6 bases, with 7 bases between them. The CDR3 has 13 residues. The germline CDR1 and CDR2 sequences are LGHNT and FRNRAP. DNA for the CDR3: TGTGCTAGTGGTTTGGTACCCGTGGATACGCAGTATTTT. It codes for CASGLVPVDTQYF.

Here the CDR3 reads CASSLGTVTLNTEAFF. In DNA, the CDR3 is TGTGCCAGTAGTTTGGGGACAGTTACCCTGAACACTGAAGCTTTCTTT. The V call is TRBV19, the J call TRBJ1-1, with 7 bases identical to TRBD1. J gave up 0 bases and V 5 bases, and 9 bases lay outside the gene matches. Germline V CDR1 and CDR2: LNHDA, SQIVND (reference sequence). The CDR3 spans 16 residues.

The V gene is TRBV7-2, the J gene TRBJ1-5; no definite D call. Germline-derived CDR1 and CDR2 are SGHTA and FQGNSA. The CDR3 length is 13 residues. V lost 5 bases, J lost 5 bases, and 10 bases lay in between. CDR3: CASSTLIDQPQHF. For the CDR3, the DNA is TGTGCCAGCAGCACTTTGATTGATCAGCCCCAGCATTTT.

The chain links TRBV4-1 to TRBJ1-5, with 7 positions matching TRBD1. Unmatched junction bases numbered 22, after V lost 2 bases and J lost 0 bases. Looked up from germline, CDR1 is MGHRA and CDR2 is YSYEKL. The CDR3 consists of 22 residues. The CDR3 region has the DNA TGCGCCAGCAGCCAATTCGCCCTCGGCGGGACAGAAACGCCTTATAGCAATCAGCCCCAGCATTTT. Translating gives CASSQFALGGTETPYSNQPQHF.

The count of this clone is one. The rearrangement links TRBV18 to TRBJ2-1; 7 positions match TRBD1. The germline V gene has CDR1 KGHSH and CDR2 LQKENI. V dropped 5 bases and J dropped 9; count of bases not matched to a gene: 7. This CDR3 is built from 13 residues. Here the CDR3 reads CASSSRQGTEQFF. In DNA, the CDR3 is TGTGCCAGCTCATCCCGACAGGGAACTGAGCAGTTCTTC.

V usage is TRBV5-1 and J usage is TRBJ2-1, with a weak D call TRBD1 (6 bases). The V and J ends lost 4 bases and 2 bases respectively, with 16 bases between them. This CDR3 is built from 16 residues. CDR1 is SGHRS and CDR2 is YFSETQ in the germline V gene. For the CDR3, the DNA is TGCGCCAGCAGCCCCTACAGGGCCTTGACCTACAATGAGCAGTTCTTC. Translation: CASSPYRALTYNEQFF.

The chain joins TRBV7-9 to TRBJ2-1; tentatively, D is TRBD2 (6 bases). The germline V gene encodes CDR1 SEHNR and CDR2 FQNEAQ (reference sequence). V lost 7 bases and J 7 bases, leaving 20 bases between the germline ends. This CDR3 spans 15 amino acids. The CDR3 spells CASTTRRDAGNEQFF. The CDR3 DNA sequence: TGTGCCAGCACCACCCGGAGGGATGCGGGGAATGAGCAGTTCTTC.

This chain joins TRBV5-5 and TRBJ1-1, with D possibly TRBD1 on 6 matching bases. The CDR3 is 15 residues long. From germline, CDR1 is SGHKS and CDR2 YYEKEE (reference sequence). V lost 3 bases and J lost 1, with 13 bases in between. The CDR3, as DNA: TGTGCCAGCAGCTGGGCGAAACAGGGGAACACTGAAGCTTTCTTT. This codes for CASSWAKQGNTEAFF.

The J gene is TRBJ2-1, the V gene TRBV7-8; 14 nucleotides agree with TRBD2. Germline V gene sequence: CDR1 SGHVS, CDR2 FQNEAQ. V shed 1 base and J 7 bases; nucleotides not matched to a gene: 12. The CDR3 spans 19 residues. The CDR3: CASSLVGVGGTSGSNEQFF. The CDR3 DNA reads as TGTGCCAGCAGCTTAGTGGGGGTGGGCGGGACTAGCGGGAGTAATGAGCAGTTCTTC.

The CDR3 DNA is TGTGCCAGTAGTCAGACTAGCGGGGTGAATGAGCAGTTCTTC. Its translation: CASSQTSGVNEQFF. This chain joins TRBV19 and TRBJ2-1; 11 bases line up with TRBD2. Germline CDR1 LNHDA, CDR2 SQIVND (reference sequence). The CDR3 runs 14 residues. The J segment lost 7 bases and the V segment lost 5 bases, leaving 4 bases of the junction unmatched. Variable domain in full (rest from reference TRBV19 and TRBJ2-1): DGGITQSPKYLFRKEGQNVTLSCEQNLNHDAMYWYRQDPGQGLRLIYYSQIVNDFQKGDIAEGYSVSREKKESFPLTVTSAQKNPTAFYLCASSQTSGVNEQFFGPGTRLTVL.

The genes are TRBV10-3 and TRBJ2-2, with TRBD2 matching over 8 bases. This CDR3 region has 14 residues. The germline gives CDR1 ENHRY, CDR2 SYGVKD. J lost 7 bases, V lost 3 bases, and 4 bases had no gene match. In DNA, the CDR3 is TGTGCCATCAGTGACGGGGGGGCCCACGGGGAGCTGTTTTTT. Encoded protein: CAISDGGAHGELFF.

The chain links TRBV12-5 to TRBJ1-5, with D uncertain. Per the germline V gene, CDR1 is LGHNT and CDR2 is FRNRAP. The CDR3 has 13 residues. Between the trimmed V and J ends, which lost 4 bases and 0 bases, there was a span of 4 bases. The CDR3 region has the DNA TGTGCTAGTGGTTCCAATAGCAATCAGCCCCAGCATTTT. Translated: CASGSNSNQPQHF.

About this clone: The identical CDR3 is also encoded by other nucleotide sequences in the sample. The V call is TRBV28, the J call TRBJ1-2; D is unresolved. Germline V gene lookup returns CDR1 MDHEN and CDR2 SYDVKM. V lost 3 bases, J lost 6 bases, and 5 bases lay in between. The CDR3 is 11 amino acids. This chain's CDR3 is CASSFLDGYTF. As DNA, the CDR3 is TGTGCCAGCAGTTTCCTCGATGGCTACACCTTC.

The gene calls are TRBV6-7 and TRBJ1-5; a weak D match, TRBD1 (5 bases). TRBV6-7 is reported as an ORF; its role is uncertain. The CDR3 loop spans 16 amino acids. V dropped 7 bases and J dropped 2 bases, with 18 bases sitting between them. CDR3 protein: CASTTSGTWGNQPQHF. In DNA form, the CDR3 reads TGTGCCAGCACGACCTCAGGGACTTGGGGCAATCAGCCCCAGCATTTT.

This clone was found a few times. The chain combines TRBV18 with TRBJ1-1, with D unresolved. In germline, CDR1 is KGHSH, CDR2 LQKENI. Deletions cut 2 bases from V and 8 bases from J, with 12 bases between. The CDR3 contains 13 residues. The chain's CDR3 is CASSPGTQEEAFF. In nucleotides, the CDR3 is TGTGCCAGCTCACCAGGCACCCAAGAGGAAGCTTTCTTT. Full variable domain (rest looked up from reference TRBV18 and TRBJ1-1): NAGVMQNPRHLVRRRGQEARLRCSPMKGHSHVYWYRQLPEEGLKFMVYLQKENIIDESGMPKERFSAEFPKEGPSILRIQQVVRGDSAAYFCASSPGTQEEAFFGQGTRLTVV.

This chain joins TRBV11-2 and TRBJ2-4, with unresolved D. Trimming pared 1 base from V and 2 bases from J, leaving 3 bases between. This CDR3 has 13 residues. Per the germline V gene, CDR1 is SGHAT and CDR2 is FQNNGV. CDR3 sequence reads: CASSLASKNIQYF. Here the CDR3 DNA reads TGTGCCAGCAGCTTAGCCTCCAAAAACATTCAGTACTTC.